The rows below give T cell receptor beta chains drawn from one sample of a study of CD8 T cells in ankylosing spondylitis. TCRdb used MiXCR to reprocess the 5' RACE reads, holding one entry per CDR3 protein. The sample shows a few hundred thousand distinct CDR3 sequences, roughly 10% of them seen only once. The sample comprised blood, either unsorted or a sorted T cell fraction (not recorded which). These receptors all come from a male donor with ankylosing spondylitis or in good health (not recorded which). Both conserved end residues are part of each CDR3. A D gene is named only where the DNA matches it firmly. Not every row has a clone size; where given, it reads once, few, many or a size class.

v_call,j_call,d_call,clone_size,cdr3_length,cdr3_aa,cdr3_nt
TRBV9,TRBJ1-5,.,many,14,CASSPGASNQPQHF,TGTGCCAGCAGCCCGGGGGCGTCCAATCAGCCCCAGCATTTT
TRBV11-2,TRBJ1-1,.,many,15,CASSLGQPPNTEAFF,TGTGCCAGCAGCTTAGGGCAGCCTCCGAACACTGAAGCTTTCTTT
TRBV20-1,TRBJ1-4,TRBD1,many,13,CSAQQGTYEKLFF,TGCAGTGCGCAACAGGGGACATATGAAAAACTGTTTTTT
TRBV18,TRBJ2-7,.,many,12,CASSRTAYEQYF,TGTGCCAGCTCACGGACAGCCTACGAGCAGTACTTC
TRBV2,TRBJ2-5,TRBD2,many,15,CASSPPGGHQETQYF,TGTGCCAGCAGCCCCCCGGGGGGGCACCAAGAGACCCAGTACTTC
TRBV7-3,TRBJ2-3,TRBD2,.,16,CASSPGTSSFTDTQYF,TGTGCCAGCAGCCCAGGGACTAGCAGTTTCACAGATACGCAGTATTTT
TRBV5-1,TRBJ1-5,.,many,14,CASSLDWGTQPQHF,TGCGCCAGCAGCTTGGATTGGGGCACTCAGCCCCAGCATTTT
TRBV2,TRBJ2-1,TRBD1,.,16,CASGSSPGQGGNEQFF,TGTGCCAGCGGATCTTCTCCGGGACAGGGAGGCAATGAGCAGTTCTTC
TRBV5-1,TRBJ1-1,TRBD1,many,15,CASSLGGQKNTEAFF,TGCGCCAGCAGCTTGGGGGGACAGAAGAACACTGAAGCTTTCTTT
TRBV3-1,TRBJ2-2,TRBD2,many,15,CASTGLAGVNGELFF,TGTGCCAGCACTGGACTAGCGGGTGTTAACGGGGAGCTGTTTTTT
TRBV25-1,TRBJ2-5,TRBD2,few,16,CASSETGRGGSETQYF,TGTGCCAGCAGTGAAACTGGGCGGGGGGGCAGCGAGACCCAGTACTTC
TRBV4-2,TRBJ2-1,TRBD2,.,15,CASHSGGNLLNEQFF,TGTGCCAGCCATAGCGGGGGAAACCTTTTGAATGAGCAGTTCTTC
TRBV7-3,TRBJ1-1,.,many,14,CASSRTKGGTEAFF,TGTGCCAGCAGCCGAACGAAAGGGGGCACTGAAGCTTTCTTT
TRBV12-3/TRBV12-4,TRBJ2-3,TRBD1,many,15,CASRQGALVEDTQYF,TGTGCCAGCAGGCAGGGGGCGCTTGTTGAAGATACGCAGTATTTT
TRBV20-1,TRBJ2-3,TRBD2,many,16,CSARPFRGGITDTQYF,TGCAGTGCTAGACCCTTCCGCGGGGGGATCACAGATACGCAGTATTTT
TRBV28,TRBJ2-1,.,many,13,CASSLSSYNEQFF,TGCGCCAGCAGTCTTAGCTCCTACAATGAGCAGTTCTTC
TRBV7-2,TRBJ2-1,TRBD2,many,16,CASSLEGGLARNEQFF,TGTGCCAGCAGCTTAGAGGGGGGACTAGCCCGCAATGAGCAGTTCTTC
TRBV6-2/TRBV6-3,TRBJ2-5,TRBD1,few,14,CASRDGTAQETQYF,TGTGCCAGCAGGGACGGGACAGCCCAAGAGACCCAGTACTTC
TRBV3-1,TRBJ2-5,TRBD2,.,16,CASSLRTSGGRETQYF,TGTGCCAGCAGCCTACGGACTAGCGGGGGGCGGGAGACCCAGTACTTC
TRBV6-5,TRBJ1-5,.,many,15,CASSYSRQSNQPQHF,TGTGCCAGCAGTTACTCAAGACAGAGCAATCAGCCCCAGCATTTT
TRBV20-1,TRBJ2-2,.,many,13,CSATAGTTGELFF,TGCAGTGCTACGGCGGGCACCACCGGGGAGCTGTTTTTT
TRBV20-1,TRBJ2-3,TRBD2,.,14,CSARVASGTDTQYF,TGCAGTGCTAGAGTGGCTAGCGGAACAGATACGCAGTATTTT
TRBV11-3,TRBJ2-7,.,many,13,CASSLRPQYEQYF,TGTGCCAGCAGCTTGCGACCACAGTACGAGCAGTACTTC
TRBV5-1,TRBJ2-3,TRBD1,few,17,CASSVAGTGGGADTQYF,TGCGCCAGCAGCGTCGCCGGGACAGGGGGTGGGGCAGATACGCAGTATTTT
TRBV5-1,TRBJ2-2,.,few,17,CASSPDSTNPNTGELFF,TGCGCCAGCAGCCCGGACAGCACCAACCCGAACACCGGGGAGCTGTTTTTT
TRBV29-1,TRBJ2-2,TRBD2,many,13,CSVRGGGAGELFF,TGCAGCGTACGGGGCGGGGGTGCCGGGGAGCTGTTTTTT
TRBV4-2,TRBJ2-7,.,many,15,CASSQDLGYSYEQYF,TGTGCCAGCAGCCAAGATCTCGGGTACTCCTACGAGCAGTACTTC
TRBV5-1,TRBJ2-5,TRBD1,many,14,CASSSLGQGETQYF,TGCGCCAGCAGCTCTCTCGGACAGGGGGAGACCCAGTACTTC
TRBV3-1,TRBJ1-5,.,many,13,CASSPGRDQPQHF,TGTGCCAGCAGCCCCGGCAGGGATCAGCCCCAGCATTTT
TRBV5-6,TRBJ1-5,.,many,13,CASSQGSREPQHF,TGTGCCAGCAGCCAGGGGAGTAGGGAGCCCCAGCATTTT
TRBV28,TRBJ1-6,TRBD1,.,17,CASSLLSEGALGSPLHF,TGTGCCAGCAGTTTACTGAGTGAGGGGGCGCTTGGTTCACCCCTCCACTTT
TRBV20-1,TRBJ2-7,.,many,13,CSAGPEPSHEQYF,TGCAGTGCTGGACCGGAACCATCCCACGAGCAGTACTTC
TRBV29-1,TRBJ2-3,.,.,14,CSAMYQGYADTQYF,TGCAGCGCCATGTACCAGGGGTACGCAGATACGCAGTATTTT
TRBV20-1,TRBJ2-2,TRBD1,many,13,CSARETGVGELFF,TGCAGTGCTAGGGAAACAGGGGTCGGGGAGCTGTTTTTT
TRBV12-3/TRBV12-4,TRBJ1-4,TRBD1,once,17,CASSPLGQGATNEKLFF,TGTGCCAGCAGTCCACTGGGACAGGGTGCAACTAATGAAAAACTGTTTTTT
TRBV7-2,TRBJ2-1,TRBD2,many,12,CASSGPGLAKFF,TGTGCCAGCAGCGGGCCGGGACTAGCGAAGTTCTTC
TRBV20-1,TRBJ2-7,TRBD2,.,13,CSADSGETYEQYF,TGCAGTGCTGATAGCGGGGAGACCTACGAGCAGTACTTC
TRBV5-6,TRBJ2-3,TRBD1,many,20,CASSLGLGQGKGRSTDTQYF,TGTGCCAGCAGCTTGGGCCTGGGACAGGGGAAGGGTAGGAGCACAGATACGCAGTATTTT
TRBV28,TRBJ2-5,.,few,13,CASSLFSGETQYF,TGTGCCAGCAGTTTATTCTCCGGAGAGACCCAGTACTTC
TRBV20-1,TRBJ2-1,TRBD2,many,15,CGGQGLAGPYNEQFF,TGCGGGGGACAGGGACTAGCGGGGCCCTACAATGAGCAGTTCTTC